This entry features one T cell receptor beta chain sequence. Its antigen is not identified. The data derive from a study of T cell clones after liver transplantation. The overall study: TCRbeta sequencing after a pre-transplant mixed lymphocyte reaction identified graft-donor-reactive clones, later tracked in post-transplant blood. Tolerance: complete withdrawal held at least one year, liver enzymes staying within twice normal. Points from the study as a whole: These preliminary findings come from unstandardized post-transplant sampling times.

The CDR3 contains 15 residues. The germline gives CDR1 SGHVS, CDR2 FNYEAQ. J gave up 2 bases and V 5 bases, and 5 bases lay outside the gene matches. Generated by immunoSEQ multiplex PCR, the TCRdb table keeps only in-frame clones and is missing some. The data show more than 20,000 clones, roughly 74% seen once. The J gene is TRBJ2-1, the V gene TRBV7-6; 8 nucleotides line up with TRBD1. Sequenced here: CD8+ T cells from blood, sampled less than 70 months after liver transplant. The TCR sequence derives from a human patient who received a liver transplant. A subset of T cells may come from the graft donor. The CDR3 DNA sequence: TGTGCCAGCAGCGTCGACAGGGGACCCTACAATGAGCAGTTCTTC. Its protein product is CASSVDRGPYNEQFF.